The T cell receptor beta chain under discussion was sequenced for a study of blood T cell repertoires in COVID-19. Study-wide background: Acute-phase and convalescent COVID-19 samples originated in the United States, Italy and Spain.

This CDR3 region has 19 residues. Germline lookup yields CDR1 SGHTA and CDR2 FQGNSA. After removal of 4 bases from V and 1 base from J, the junction contained 15 bases not matched to a gene. TCRdb's table, derived via immunoSEQ multiplex PCR, lists solely in-frame clones and lacks some. Of some 200,000 clones detected, around 80% appear once; the ten largest clones hold approximately 12%. The receptor was derived from a woman aged 35 to 49 with acute or convalescent COVID-19. The rearrangement uses TRBV7-2 and TRBJ2-1, with 8 bases aligning to TRBD2. Sequenced: peripheral blood. The CDR3 DNA follows: TGTGCCAGCAGCTCAGTTGGGCATTTCGGCGGGAGGTCCTACAATGAGCAGTTCTTC. Translation: CASSSVGHFGGRSYNEQFF.